This T cell receptor (beta chain) was sequenced in a study of CXCR3-negative and CXCR3-positive naive CD8 T cells. TRB cDNA libraries were made by UMI-labeled 5' RACE. Reprocessing the 5' RACE reads, TCRdb reports a single entry for every CDR3 protein and omits DNA. The table lists approximately 89,000 distinct CDR3 sequences, with almost 0.55% in the top ten. Note on this clonotype: Its antigen is currently unknown.

The length of the CDR3 is 14 residues. The germline V gene encodes CDR1 MRHNA and CDR2 SNTAGT. Points from the study as a whole: Naive cells that were CXCR3-positive had more hydrophobic TRB CDR3s (compared with CXCR3-negative naive cells).

Sequencing input: naive CXCR3+ CD8+ T cells from blood. Subset specified: CD45RO-CCR7+CD27+CD95- naive CD8+ T cells expressing CXCR3 (TNR3+). The chain combines TRBV6-4 with TRBJ1-1. This clonotype was obtained from a human donor in good health. Some clones in this sample may be carry-over from other donors' samples. The CDR3 spells CASSDRHEGREAFF.